The entry below describes one TCR beta chain. The CDR3 is 16 residues long. V lost 1 base to trimming and J lost 4 bases; unmatched junction nucleotides: 6. The germline CDR1 and CDR2 sequences are SGHDN and FVKESK. MiXCR was run by TCRdb on the RT-PCR reads, yielding one entry per CDR3 protein. The table records roughly 200,000 distinct CDR3 sequences, about 40% of them present only once. The data were taken from a study of patients and donors after allogeneic stem cell transplantation. This chain links TRBV14 with TRBJ1-4, with 7 positions matching TRBD1. This receptor was taken from a human donor who was either an allogeneic HSCT recipient or a stem cell or donor lymphocyte infusion donor (not recorded which). It is not recorded whose cells these are; they may come from a transplant donor. Sequencing was carried out using blood, either unsorted or a sorted T cell fraction (not recorded which). CDR3 in DNA: TGTGCCAGCAGCCAAGGGGGACAGACCGTTAATGAAAAACTGTTTTTT. Its translation is CASSQGGQTVNEKLFF. The whole variable domain, remainder taken from reference TRBV14 and TRBJ1-4, is EAGVTQFPSHSVIEKGQTVTLRCDPISGHDNLYWYRRVMGKEIKFLLHFVKESKQDESGMPNNRFLAERTGGTYSTLKVQPAELEDSGVYFCASSQGGQTVNEKLFFGSGTQLSVL.